Below, 9 T cell receptor beta chains from the same sample are listed, as sequenced in a study of T cell repertoires in cytomegalovirus infection (dated by TCRdb to 2018 to 2020). The run used an Illumina HiSeq 1500. Clones were called with MiXCR by TCRdb after fastp trimmed the public reads at Q25, and only in-frame beta chains were retained. When rows share a CDR3 protein, they turn into one entry using the most common DNA and genes. In all, the sample holds around 440,000 distinct CDR3 sequences, and over 9% of those were seen once. 10% of the sample lies in the top ten. The source material was PBMCs. The source of these receptors is a human donor in good health (CMV status not recorded). Some clones in this sample may be carry-over from other donors' samples.

In this sample, this clonotype turned up a few times. The chain joins TRBV24-1 to TRBJ1-1; no clear D gene. Germline-derived CDR1 and CDR2 are KGHDR and SFDVKD. The CDR3 has 12 amino acids. V was clipped by 4 bases and J by 3 bases, with 5 bases between them. In DNA form, the CDR3 reads TGTGCCACCAGTGACCAGGACACTGAAGCTTTCTTT. It is translated as CATSDQDTEAFF.

In this sample, this clonotype turned up many times. V and J are TRBV6-1 and TRBJ2-1; D possibly uses TRBD1 or TRBD2 (5 bases each). CDR3 length equals 15 residues. V was trimmed by 6 bases and J by 5 bases, leaving 17 bases between them. Germline V gene data show CDR1 as MNHNS and CDR2 as SASEGT. CDR3 region: CASRSELGTDNEQFF. The CDR3 DNA is TGTGCCAGCAGAAGCGAATTGGGGACGGACAATGAGCAGTTCTTC.

This clonotype was recorded at least ten times. This sequence joins TRBV7-2 and TRBJ2-1; the D call may be TRBD1 or TRBD2 (6 bases each). The CDR3 extends over 15 amino acids. Germline V gene lookup returns CDR1 SGHTA and CDR2 FQGNSA. The V end lost 2 bases, the J end lost 2 bases, and 10 bases lay between the germline ends. The CDR3 here is CASSLSGATYNEQFF. As DNA, the CDR3 is TGTGCCAGCAGCTTATCGGGGGCGACCTACAATGAGCAGTTCTTC. The whole variable domain, remainder taken from reference TRBV7-2 and TRBJ2-1, is GAGVSQSPSNKVTEKGKDVELRCDPISGHTALYWYRQSLGQGLEFLIYFQGNSAPDKSGLPSDRFSAERTGGSVSTLTIQRTQQEDSAVYLCASSLSGATYNEQFFGPGTRLTVL.

This clonotype was counted ten times or more. The chain employs TRBV6-5 and TRBJ1-2, with D possibly matching TRBD1 (5 bases). The germline CDR1 and CDR2 sequences are MNHEY and SVGAGI. The CDR3 is made up of 14 amino acids. Trimming removed 2 bases at V and 4 bases at J, with 11 bases between. CDR3 DNA: TGTGCCAGCAGTTACGCCCCGGGGGGCTATGGCTACACCTTC. Protein sequence: CASSYAPGGYGYTF.

CDR3 protein: CASSSDTISYNEQFF. The CDR3 DNA sequence: TGTGCCAGCAGTTCGGACACGATCTCCTACAATGAGCAGTTCTTC. The V and J genes are TRBV12-3 or TRBV12-4 and TRBJ2-1; D is perhaps TRBD1 (5 bases). The CDR3 has 15 residues. V lost 4 bases to trimming and J lost 0 bases, with 10 bases between them.

This clonotype was seen repeatedly, ten times or more. This sequence joins TRBV6-1 and TRBJ1-4; tentatively, D is TRBD1 (6 bases). With 6 bases removed from V and 8 bases from J, the gap between germline ends came to 16 bases. Germline CDR1 and CDR2: MNHNS and SASEGT. There are 14 residues in the CDR3. Here the CDR3 DNA reads TGTGCCAGCAGGCCCGGGACAAGTGGAGAAAAACTGTTTTTT. Protein: CASRPGTSGEKLFF.

This clonotype was observed a few times. The chain joins TRBV9 to TRBJ2-1; a weak D match, TRBD1 (5 bases). The CDR3 contains 14 residues. Germline values: CDR1 SGDLS, CDR2 YYNGEE. V was cut by 0 bases and J by 6 bases, with 10 bases left in between. Here the CDR3 DNA reads TGTGCCAGCAGCGTAGTCCTTAGGGGCAATGAGCAGTTCTTC. The encoded protein is CASSVVLRGNEQFF.

There are many counts of this clonotype. The chain couples TRBV7-8 to TRBJ1-4; perhaps TRBD1 as D (5 bases). Germline lookup yields CDR1 SGHVS and CDR2 FQNEAQ. CDR3 size: 13 residues. V shed 5 bases and J shed 7 bases, with 11 bases lying between them. CDR3 coding DNA: TGTGCCAGCAGCCAAGACAGCGTTGAAAAACTGTTTTTT. Translated, it gives CASSQDSVEKLFF.

This clonotype showed up just a few times. CDR3 amino acids: CSDSRRGKGNTQYF. The CDR3 DNA sequence: TGCAGCGACTCTAGGCGGGGGAAGGGGAATACGCAGTATTTT. The chain couples TRBV29-1 to TRBJ2-3; TRBD2 aligns across 7 bases. V lost 7 bases, J lost 7 bases, and 14 bases stayed unmatched. Germline CDR1 reads SQVTM; CDR2 reads ANQGSEA. The CDR3 runs to 14 residues.